These 19 T cell receptor beta chains share one sample of origin, sequenced in a study of beta chain features in type 1 diabetes. Of the isolated RNA, all was reverse transcribed, and so the sequenced material was expressed TCRB transcripts. Sequencing was performed with immunoSEQ multiplex PCR; in TCRdb, only in-frame clones are kept and a portion is missing. The sample has 250,000 or so clones; about 30% are singletons. Sequenced sample: central memory CD4+ T cells from blood. The receptors originated from a man aged 30 to 45 in good health.

There are a few counts of this clone. V usage is TRBV4-3 and J usage is TRBJ2-5; D gene ambiguous. Trimming pared 2 bases from V and 4 bases from J, leaving 8 bases between. CDR1 LGHNA and CDR2 YSLEER come from the germline V gene. This CDR3 is 13 amino acids long. The chain's CDR3 is CASSQRTRETQYF. CDR3 nucleotides: TGCGCCAGCAGCCAACGGACCCGAGAGACCCAGTACTTC.

The chain couples TRBV7-9 to TRBJ2-5, with D perhaps matching TRBD2 (5 bases). The germline V and J ends were trimmed by 0 bases and 3 bases, with 8 bases remaining between them. Germline assignment: CDR1 SEHNR and CDR2 FQNEAQ (reference sequence). The CDR3 consists of 14 residues. The CDR3 sequence: CASSLARAEETQYF. CDR3 nucleotide sequence: TGTGCCAGCAGCTTAGCCCGAGCGGAAGAGACCCAGTACTTC.

V and J are TRBV4-1 and TRBJ2-7; D not certain. V gave up 2 bases and J gave up 3 bases, with 14 bases separating them. This CDR3 contains 15 residues. CDR1 is MGHRA, CDR2 YSYEKL, per germline. The CDR3 spells CASSQLLPDLYEQYF. The CDR3 DNA follows: TGCGCCAGCAGCCAACTCCTGCCCGACCTCTACGAGCAGTACTTC.

At least ten counts were recorded for this clone. The gene calls are TRBV27 and TRBJ1-2; D call uncertain. Germline V gene sequence: CDR1 MNHEY, CDR2 SMNVEV (reference sequence). V was shortened by 6 bases and J by 4 bases, with 12 bases between the two germline ends. The CDR3 covers 13 residues. Written as DNA, the CDR3 is TGTGCCAGCAGCCGCCCCAGTGGCTATGGCTACACCTTC. It encodes CASSRPSGYGYTF.

Of note for this clone: This specimen includes other DNA sequences encoding the same CDR3. The chain uses TRBV7-6 and TRBJ2-5, with 8 nucleotides matching TRBD1. After removal of 1 base from V and 5 bases from J, the junction contained 0 bases not matched to a gene. Germline V gives CDR1 SGHVS, CDR2 FNYEAQ. The CDR3 spans 13 residues. CDR3 sequence (DNA): TGTGCCAGCAGCTTAGACAGGGGGGAGACCCAGTACTTC. Translated: CASSLDRGETQYF.

Remarks on this clone: The identical CDR3 is also encoded by other nucleotide sequences in the sample. The chain couples TRBV30 to TRBJ2-2; 9 positions agree with TRBD2. Germline CDR1 and CDR2: GTSNPN and SVGIG (reference sequence). J was trimmed by 2 bases and V by 2 bases; bases with no gene match: 3. This CDR3 comprises 15 residues. The CDR3 here is CAWSLGLANTGELFF. In DNA form, the CDR3 reads TGTGCCTGGAGTCTGGGACTAGCAAACACCGGGGAGCTGTTTTTT. Full variable domain (rest looked up from reference TRBV30 and TRBJ2-2): SQTIHQWPATLVQPVGSPLSLECTVEGTSNPNLYWYRQAAGRGLQLLFYSVGIGQISSEVPQNLSASRPQDRQFILSSKKLLLSDSGFYLCAWSLGLANTGELFFGEGSRLTVL.

The chain employs TRBV2 and TRBJ2-7, with D possibly matching TRBD1 (5 bases). This CDR3 has 11 residues. The germline CDR1 and CDR2 sequences are SNHLY and FYNNEI. The V gene lost 6 bases and the J gene lost 4 bases, with 7 bases spanning the gap. CDR3 nucleotide sequence: TGTGCCAGCAGCGGACAATACGAGCAGTACTTC. Amino acid sequence: CASSGQYEQYF.

The chain joins TRBV7-7 to TRBJ2-3; D uncertain. Germline V CDR1 and CDR2: SSHAT, FNYEAQ (reference sequence). The CDR3 is 13 residues long. Trimming shortened V by 5 bases and J by 1 base, and 7 bases separated the two germline ends. Here the CDR3 reads CASSRLRTDTQYF. The DNA for the CDR3 is TGTGCCAGCAGCCGACTCCGCACAGATACGCAGTATTTT.

Only one count was recorded for this clone. CDR3 DNA sequence: TGTGCCAGCAGCTTGGGTTTGGGGTACACCGGGGAGCTGTTTTTT. It yields the protein CASSLGLGYTGELFF. The chain uses TRBV7-8 and TRBJ2-2; no definite D call. The V end lost 3 bases, the J end lost 3 bases, and 11 bases lay between the germline ends. CDR3 length: 15 amino acids. Germline lookup yields CDR1 SGHVS and CDR2 FQNEAQ.

This clone showed up just a few times. The chain employs TRBV28 and TRBJ1-5, with 9 bases aligning to TRBD1. V dropped 5 bases and J dropped 0; count of bases not matched to a gene: 8. This CDR3 region has 17 residues. Germline V CDR1 and CDR2: MDHEN, SYDVKM. CDR3 sequence reads: CASSRGDRAYSNQPQHF. The CDR3 DNA sequence: TGTGCCAGCAGTCGGGGGGACAGGGCCTATAGCAATCAGCCCCAGCATTTT.

A word on this clone: Other DNA sequences of this sample code for an identical CDR3. The genes are TRBV5-1 and TRBJ1-5; D might be TRBD1 (5 bases). Germline-derived CDR1 and CDR2 are SGHRS and YFSETQ. V was shortened by 0 bases and J by 0 bases, with 7 bases between the two germline ends. The CDR3 loop spans 15 amino acids. CDR3 in amino acids: CASSLEGYSNQPQHF. The CDR3 DNA follows: TGCGCCAGCAGCTTGGAGGGGTATAGCAATCAGCCCCAGCATTTT.

The chain links TRBV9 to TRBJ1-3, with no clear D. CDR3 size: 15 residues. Trimming removed 3 bases at V and 4 bases at J, with 14 bases between. Germline V gene sequence: CDR1 SGDLS, CDR2 YYNGEE. The CDR3 loop reads CASSARTGAGNTIYF. The CDR3 nucleotides read TGTGCCAGCAGCGCCCGTACCGGCGCAGGAAACACCATATATTTT. The full variable domain, with the rest looked up from reference TRBV9 and TRBJ1-3, is DSGVTQTPKHLITATGQRVTLRCSPRSGDLSVYWYQQSLDQGLQFLIQYYNGEERAKGNILERFSAQQFPDLHSELNLSSLELGDSALYFCASSARTGAGNTIYFGEGSWLTVV.

The J gene is TRBJ2-1, the V gene TRBV5-4; TRBD2 is a possible D gene (6 bases). The V and J ends lost 7 bases and 7 bases respectively, with 18 bases between them. The CDR3 sequence is 14 residues long. Germline CDR1 SGHNT, CDR2 YYREEE (reference sequence). CDR3 nucleotide sequence: TGTGCCAGCCGGCGGGACTCGGGCCGAAATGAGCAGTTCTTC. The encoded protein is CASRRDSGRNEQFF.

This chain links TRBV18 with TRBJ2-5; 7 positions agree with TRBD1. CDR3 size: 14 residues. Per the germline V gene, CDR1 is KGHSH and CDR2 is LQKENI. V lost 3 bases, J lost 7 bases, and 8 bases stayed unmatched. The CDR3 reads CASSPDQGVGTQYF. CDR3 DNA sequence: TGTGCCAGCTCACCCGACCAGGGGGTCGGGACCCAGTACTTC.

CDR3 nucleotides: TGTGCCAGCAGCGCAGACAGGGGACCCAACGAGCAGTACTTC. Its translation: CASSADRGPNEQYF. This chain uses TRBV7-2 with TRBJ2-7; TRBD1 matches at 8 bases. This CDR3 is 14 amino acids long. Germline V gene data show CDR1 as SGHTA and CDR2 as FQGNSA. With V trimmed by 5 bases and J by 5 bases, 8 bases remained unmatched. Combining the CDR3 with reference TRBV7-2 and TRBJ2-7 gives the whole variable domain GAGVSQSPSNKVTEKGKDVELRCDPISGHTALYWYRQSLGQGLEFLIYFQGNSAPDKSGLPSDRFSAERTGGSVSTLTIQRTQQEDSAVYLCASSADRGPNEQYFGPGTRLTVT.

This clone was observed a few times. CDR3 DNA sequence: TGCGCCAGCAGCCAAGAGCGAGATACGCAGTATTTT. This codes for CASSQERDTQYF. The chain couples TRBV4-3 to TRBJ2-3; D is unclear. V was clipped by 0 bases and J by 5 bases, with 3 bases between them. The CDR3 runs to 12 residues. The germline CDR1 and CDR2 sequences are LGHNA and YSLEER.

The gene calls are TRBV4-1 and TRBJ2-2, with D perhaps TRBD1 or TRBD2 (5 bases each). The CDR3 has 14 amino acids. The V end was cut by 0 bases, the J end by 4 bases, with 6 bases between. CDR1 and CDR2 from the germline V gene are MGHRA and YSYEKL. CDR3 amino acids: CASSQERGTGELFF. The CDR3, as DNA: TGCGCCAGCAGCCAAGAGAGGGGCACCGGGGAGCTGTTTTTT.

This clone was seen many times. The gene calls are TRBV6-1 and TRBJ2-7; 8 bases align to TRBD1. Germline lookup yields CDR1 MNHNS and CDR2 SASEGT. With V trimmed by 7 bases and J by 2 bases, 10 bases remained unmatched. The CDR3 loop spans 15 amino acids. The CDR3 protein is CASKNVGQGTYEQYF. The CDR3 DNA sequence: TGTGCCAGCAAGAACGTTGGACAGGGTACCTACGAGCAGTACTTC.

The V and J genes are TRBV7-2 and TRBJ2-1; D is ambiguous. Germline CDR1 reads SGHTA; CDR2 reads FQGNSA. The V end was cut by 4 bases, the J end by 3 bases, with 16 bases between. This CDR3 is 16 amino acids long. Here the CDR3 reads CASSSLEDGGYNEQFF. The CDR3 DNA follows: TGTGCCAGCAGCTCCCTCGAGGACGGCGGCTACAATGAGCAGTTCTTC.